This T cell receptor beta chain was sequenced for a study of T-cell reconstitution after alpha-beta-depleted transplantation in children. Preparation of the TCRbeta library used unique molecular identifiers. TCRdb passed the PCR reads through MiXCR, listing each CDR3 protein once. The repertoire holds almost 400,000 distinct CDR3 sequences, with about 20% as singletons. This clonotype has only a few counts. This CDR3 has 16 residues. With 3 bases clipped from V and 2 bases from J, the junction kept 4 bases outside the gene matches. Germline V gene sequence: CDR1 MGHRA, CDR2 YSYEKL. This receptor was obtained from a human donor who donated a stem cell graft to a child with acute myeloid leukemia. The starting material was PBMCs from the stem cell graft donor, obtained from the stem cell graft. This rearrangement joins TRBV4-1 to TRBJ2-7, with TRBD2 matching 13 bases. CDR3 region: CASSHSTSGGAYEQYF. The CDR3 nucleotides read TGCGCCAGCAGCCACTCAACTAGCGGGGGGGCCTACGAGCAGTACTTC.